The source of this TCR beta chain is a study of Ad26.COV2.S vaccination and SARS-CoV-2 variants. From germline, CDR1 is SGDLS and CDR2 YYNGEE. The CDR3 spans 16 residues. V lost 3 bases, J lost 2 bases, and 15 bases lay in between. Libraries were prepared by immunoSEQ multiplex PCR; TCRdb keeps only in-frame clonotypes and omits some of them. This table holds 300,000 to 350,000 clones, 90% found once. The treatment denotes: over 15 received Ad26.COV2.S at low or high dose, single or two shots; five or six received placebo; per-sample allocation not given. Collection of samples fell on day 63 after the first vaccine or placebo injection.

The receptor was isolated from a person between 18 and 65 years old who received the Ad26.COV2.S COVID-19 vaccine or a placebo. The sequencing here drew on peripheral blood, taken in a trial of Ad26.COV2.S vaccine versus placebo. The V call is TRBV9, the J call TRBJ2-1; maybe TRBD1 (5 bases). CDR3 loop: CASSGLTDRTYNEQFF. The CDR3 DNA sequence: TGTGCCAGCAGCGGGTTGACAGATCGCACCTACAATGAGCAGTTCTTC.